Listed below are T cell receptor beta chains from one sample, sequenced in a study of blood T cell repertoires in COVID-19. Method: immunoSEQ multiplex PCR; TCRdb's copy keeps in-frame clones and lacks some. The top ten hold 5.5% of the sample, which has about 140,000 clones, almost 85% seen once. Sequenced sample: PBMCs or T cells enriched from blood (not recorded which). The receptors were sampled from a man aged 35-49 years with acute COVID-19. Each CDR3 is given with its conserved first and last residue. D genes are given only for firm matches. Some rows have no size entry. The others give once, few or many, or a class for an expanded clone.

CDR3aa	CDR3nt	d_gene	v_gene	j_gene	abundance
CASRGGSEQYF	TGTGCCAGCCGCGGGGGCTCGGAGCAGTACTTC	NA	TRBV11-2	TRBJ2-7	few
CASSLRGPWEKLFF	TGTGCCAGCAGCTTGAGGGGTCCCTGGGAAAAACTGTTTTTT	NA	TRBV5-5	TRBJ1-4	NA
CASSPVGGSYTDTQYF	TGTGCCAGTAGCCCCGTGGGAGGATCGTACACAGATACGCAGTATTTT	NA	TRBV19	TRBJ2-3	NA
CASSLEDRILSYEQYF	TGTGCCAGCAGCTTGGAAGACAGAATTTTGTCCTACGAGCAGTACTTC	NA	TRBV5-8	TRBJ2-7	NA
CASSFRTSGREYNEQFF	TGTGCCAGCAGTTTCAGGACTAGCGGGCGAGAGTACAATGAGCAGTTCTTC	TRBD2	TRBV28	TRBJ2-1	NA
CATSQSDTQYF	TGTGCCACCAGTCAGTCAGATACGCAGTATTTT	NA	TRBV24-1	TRBJ2-3	NA
CASSFATRGAYNSPLHF	TGCGCCAGCAGCTTCGCAACCAGGGGAGCCTATAATTCACCCCTCCACTTT	NA	TRBV5-1	TRBJ1-6	NA
CASSLGTSDGKDTQYF	TGCGCCAGCAGCTTGGGGACTAGCGATGGAAAAGATACGCAGTATTTT	TRBD2	TRBV5-1	TRBJ2-3	NA
CASSDRGANNEQFF	TGTGCCAGCTCCGACAGGGGGGCGAACAATGAGCAGTTCTTC	TRBD1	TRBV27	TRBJ2-1	NA
CASSPTPSSNQPQHF	TGTGCCAGCAGCCCCACTCCCTCTAGCAATCAGCCCCAGCATTTT	NA	TRBV4-2	TRBJ1-5	NA
CASSSGQGAGQPQHF	TGTGCCAGCAGTTCCGGACAGGGGGCCGGTCAGCCCCAGCATTTT	TRBD1	TRBV2	TRBJ1-5	NA
CSVESAAGVPGGEAFF	TGCAGCGTTGAATCGGCGGCAGGGGTGCCAGGGGGTGAAGCTTTCTTT	TRBD1	TRBV29-1	TRBJ1-1	NA
CASSQLLSEETEAFF	TGCGCCAGCAGCCAATTACTGTCTGAGGAGACTGAAGCTTTCTTT	NA	TRBV4-1	TRBJ1-1	NA
CASSQEKGGTLTTYEQYF	TGCGCCAGCAGCCAAGAAAAGGGAGGGACACTCACCACCTACGAGCAGTACTTC	NA	TRBV4-3	TRBJ2-7	once
CASSQGDRSPTDTQYF	TGCGCCAGCAGCCAGGGGGACAGGAGCCCCACAGATACGCAGTATTTT	TRBD1	TRBV4-1	TRBJ2-3	NA
CASRATSNTGELFF	TGTGCCAGTAGGGCAACCTCAAACACCGGGGAGCTGTTTTTT	NA	TRBV19	TRBJ2-2	NA
CASSDLLAGARGGKLFF	TGTGCCAGCAGTGATCTGCTCGCCGGCGCCAGGGGTGGAAAACTGTTTTTT	NA	TRBV25-1	TRBJ1-4	NA
CASSLGVGTEAFF	TGTGCCAGCAGCTTAGGGGTCGGCACTGAAGCTTTCTTT	NA	TRBV5-5	TRBJ1-1	NA
CASSERYGDYNEQFF	TGTGCCAGCAGTGAACGTTACGGGGATTACAATGAGCAGTTCTTC	NA	TRBV2	TRBJ2-1	NA
CASSLKRDRGFGYNEQFF	TGTGCCAGCAGCTTAAAACGGGACAGGGGTTTCGGCTACAATGAGCAGTTCTTC	TRBD1	TRBV7-2	TRBJ2-1	NA
CASSLSAGTNTEAFF	TGTGCCAGCAGCTTGTCAGCGGGGACGAACACTGAAGCTTTCTTT	NA	TRBV5-5	TRBJ1-1	NA
CASSLEVGGPRNTIYF	TGTGCCAGCAGCTTAGAGGTGGGGGGGCCGCGGAACACCATATATTTT	NA	TRBV7-2	TRBJ1-3	NA
CASSLQGGGGGYTF	TGTGCCAGCAGCTTACAGGGGGGCGGTGGTGGCTACACCTTC	TRBD1	TRBV13	TRBJ1-2	NA
CASSYNSGNEQFF	TGTGCCAGCAGTTATAATTCGGGGAATGAGCAGTTCTTC	NA	TRBV6-6	TRBJ2-1	NA
CASSRGTGASPLHF	TGCGCCAGCAGCCGCGGGACAGGGGCGTCACCCCTCCACTTT	TRBD1	TRBV4-1	TRBJ1-6	NA
CASSPNRGTNEKLFF	TGCGCCAGCAGCCCAAATAGGGGGACTAATGAAAAACTGTTTTTT	NA	TRBV4-3	TRBJ1-4	NA
CASSMNRNTGELFF	TGTGCCAGTAGTATGAACAGGAACACCGGGGAGCTGTTTTTT	NA	TRBV19	TRBJ2-2	NA
CASSRQPNQPQHF	TGCGCCAGCTCCAGACAGCCCAATCAGCCCCAGCATTTT	NA	TRBV5-1	TRBJ1-5	NA
CASSLGTGLRQPQHF	TGTGCCAGCAGTTTGGGAACAGGGTTACGTCAGCCCCAGCATTTT	NA	TRBV28	TRBJ1-5	NA
CAWSAERQGRHNEQFF	TGTGCCTGGAGCGCCGAGAGGCAGGGGCGGCACAATGAGCAGTTCTTC	NA	TRBV30	TRBJ2-1	NA
CASSITGILGNQPQHF	TGTGCCAGCAGCATAACCGGGATCTTGGGCAATCAGCCCCAGCATTTT	NA	TRBV7-8	TRBJ1-5	NA
CASSQDLNSLGGNFYGYTF	TGTGCCAGCAGCCAAGACCTTAACTCTTTGGGGGGGAACTTCTATGGCTACACCTTC	NA	TRBV4-2	TRBJ1-2	NA
CASSQGRGYEQYF	TGTGCCAGCAGCCAAGGCAGGGGCTACGAGCAGTACTTC	NA	TRBV3-1/TRBV3-2	TRBJ2-7	NA
CASSILSGTVGNEQFF	TGTGCCAGTAGTATCCTTTCCGGGACTGTTGGCAATGAGCAGTTCTTC	NA	TRBV19	TRBJ2-1	NA
CASSFGGLETQYF	TGTGCCAGCAGTTTTGGAGGGTTGGAGACCCAGTACTTC	NA	TRBV12-3/TRBV12-4	TRBJ2-5	NA
CASADRGSNQPQHF	TGTGCCAGCGCGGACAGGGGAAGCAATCAGCCCCAGCATTTT	TRBD1	TRBV27	TRBJ1-5	NA
CASSSRWNEQFF	TGTGCCAGCAGCTCCCGGTGGAATGAGCAGTTCTTC	NA	TRBV13	TRBJ2-1	NA
CASSKRRQGADTEAFF	TGTGCCAGCAGCAAACGAAGACAGGGGGCTGACACTGAAGCTTTCTTT	NA	TRBV21-1	TRBJ1-1	NA
CASSLSSGASTDTQYF	TGTGCCAGCAGCTTGTCCTCAGGGGCTAGCACAGATACGCAGTATTTT	NA	TRBV9	TRBJ2-3	NA
CASSLTGGEGQPQHF	TGTGCCAGCAGCTTGACAGGGGGCGAGGGCCAGCCCCAGCATTTT	TRBD1	TRBV11-2	TRBJ1-5	NA
CASSGNRVLSETQYF	TGTGCCAGCAGTGGAAACAGGGTTTTGAGTGAGACCCAGTACTTC	NA	TRBV2	TRBJ2-5	once
CASSYSGRGDLATLHF	TGTGCCAGCAGTTACTCTGGCAGGGGGGATCTAGCTACCCTCCACTTT	TRBD1	TRBV6-5	TRBJ1-6	NA
CASSLAPGQGYYGYTF	TGTGCCAGCAGCTTAGCGCCTGGACAGGGTTACTATGGCTACACCTTC	TRBD1	TRBV7-9	TRBJ1-2	NA
CASSARSAFRGRTDTQYF	TGTGCCAGCAGCGCCCGGTCCGCGTTCCGAGGCCGCACAGATACGCAGTATTTT	NA	TRBV7-8	TRBJ2-3	NA
CASKTPGNTIYF	TGTGCCAGTAAGACACCTGGAAACACCATATATTTT	NA	TRBV19	TRBJ1-3	once
CASSTKRGSLNTIYF	TGTGCCAGCAGCACTAAGCGCGGCTCGCTGAACACCATATATTTT	NA	TRBV5-4	TRBJ1-3	NA
CASSIGTHTYNEQFF	TGTGCCAGTAGTATAGGGACTCATACCTACAATGAGCAGTTCTTC	NA	TRBV19	TRBJ2-1	NA
CAWSGLYNSPLHF	TGTGCCTGGAGTGGCCTATATAATTCACCCCTCCACTTT	NA	TRBV30	TRBJ1-6	NA
CASSLDRTAGPLHF	TGTGCCAGCAGCTTAGACCGTACGGCGGGGCCCCTCCACTTT	NA	TRBV7-2	TRBJ1-6	once
CASSRASGSSYEQYF	TGTGCCAGCAGCAGAGCTAGCGGGAGCTCCTACGAGCAGTACTTC	TRBD2	TRBV7-8	TRBJ2-7	few
CASSLDGAEYGYTF	TGTGCCAGCAGTTTGGATGGAGCAGAGTATGGCTACACCTTC	NA	TRBV28	TRBJ1-2	NA